This T cell receptor (beta chain) stems from a study of PD-L1 blockade in urothelial cancer. Study-level background: Researchers looked at the blood 3 weeks (second dose) and 6 weeks after treatment began.

V was shortened by 4 bases and J by 7 bases, with 11 bases between the two germline ends. CDR1 is KGHSH, CDR2 LQKENI, per germline. CDR3 size: 13 residues. Profiling relied on immunoSEQ multiplex PCR, and the TCRdb table lists in-frame clones only, not all of them. The table records around 100,000 clones, 90% of them present only once. Time point in this sample: pretreatment peripheral blood. This clone has just a few counts. The sequenced sample was PBMCs, obtained around atezolizumab (anti-PD-L1) treatment. The clonotype comes from a man between 60 and 70 years old with urothelial cancer. The rearrangement links TRBV18 to TRBJ1-5; D may be TRBD1 (6 bases). This chain's CDR3 is CASSRGLRQPQHF. CDR3 nucleotide sequence: TGTGCCAGCTCACGGGGGCTTCGGCAGCCCCAGCATTTT.